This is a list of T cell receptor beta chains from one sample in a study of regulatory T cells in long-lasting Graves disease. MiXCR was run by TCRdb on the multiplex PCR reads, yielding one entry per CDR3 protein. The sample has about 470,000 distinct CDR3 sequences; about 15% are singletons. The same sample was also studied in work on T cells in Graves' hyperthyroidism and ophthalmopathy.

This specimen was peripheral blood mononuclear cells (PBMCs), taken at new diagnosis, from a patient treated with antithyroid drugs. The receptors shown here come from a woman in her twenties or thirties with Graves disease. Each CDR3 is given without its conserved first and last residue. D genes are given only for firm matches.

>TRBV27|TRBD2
ASSPSLGTTSYNEQF
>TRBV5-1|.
ASSRTGTQISYEQY
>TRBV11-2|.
ASSFYICSASRASGGQETQY
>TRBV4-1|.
ASSPNRWRQTLSSPGNTIY
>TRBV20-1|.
SARSLMGEKLF
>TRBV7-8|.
ASTPSGRPGANVLT
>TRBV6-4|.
ASSGKSGDNTDTQY
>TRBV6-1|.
ASSPGAGGGQPQH
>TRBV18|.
ASSPPVTAAGETQY
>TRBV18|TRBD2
ASSPRTSGLSFSIQY
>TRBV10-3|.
AISDVETQY
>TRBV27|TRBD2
ASSFRGRASGEQF
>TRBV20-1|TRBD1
SARSATGAFQPQH
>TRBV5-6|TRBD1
ASSPTTGPSYEQY
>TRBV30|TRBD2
AWSLTSGPPNEQF
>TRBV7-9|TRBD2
ASSAPGGARPETQY
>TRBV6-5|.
ASSYQSDLTGELF
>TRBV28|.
ASSPRDKEGEKLF
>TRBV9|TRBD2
ASSVASGLLAGINEQF
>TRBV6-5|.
ASSSAGFEYYGYT
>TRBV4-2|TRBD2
ASSQGGSGGQETQY
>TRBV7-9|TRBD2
ASSPGTSGTILWVEQY
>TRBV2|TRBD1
ASSPMTGGNQPQH
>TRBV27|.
ASSFLFRRRNTEAF
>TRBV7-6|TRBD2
ASSASGSDEQF
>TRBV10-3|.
AISADRSITIGKNIQY
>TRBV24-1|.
ATSDRDSNLYGYT
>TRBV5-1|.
ASSLTGHMNTEAF